A selection of T cell receptor beta chains follows, all from one sample in a study of PD-1 blockade in mismatch repair-deficient tumors. Using immunoSEQ multiplex PCR, the repertoire was profiled, and TCRdb retains in-frame clones only, with some absent. The sample holds more than 30,000 clones, approximately 81% seen once. The sample here was peripheral blood, taken about 81 weeks after starting pembrolizumab. Receptors were obtained from an adult with mismatch repair-deficient cancer. The CDR3 runs from the conserved cysteine through the conserved F or W. The order of the fields is V gene, J gene, clone size, D gene, CDR3 protein, CDR3 DNA. The D gene is left open where the match is weak. Size tells how often a clone was seen (once, few, many) or the class of an expanded clone, and some rows leave it out.

v_call: TRBV6-9; j_call: TRBJ1-5; clone_size: once; d_call: TRBD1; cdr3_aa: CASSPSEGQAYSNQPQHF; cdr3_nt: TGTGCCAGCAGTCCCAGTGAGGGACAGGCTTATAGCAATCAGCCCCAGCATTTT
v_call: TRBV13; j_call: TRBJ1-5; clone_size: .; d_call: .; cdr3_aa: CASSLGRENQPQHF; cdr3_nt: TGTGCCAGCAGCTTAGGCCGGGAGAATCAGCCCCAGCATTTT
v_call: TRBV19; j_call: TRBJ2-2; clone_size: .; d_call: TRBD2; cdr3_aa: CASTGRTSGYSGELFF; cdr3_nt: TGTGCCAGTACCGGAAGGACTAGCGGGTATTCGGGGGAGCTGTTTTTT
v_call: TRBV6-4; j_call: TRBJ2-1; clone_size: .; d_call: .; cdr3_aa: CASSDDNVGYNEQFF; cdr3_nt: TGTGCCAGCAGTGACGATAACGTAGGATACAATGAGCAGTTCTTC
v_call: TRBV7-7; j_call: TRBJ2-3; clone_size: .; d_call: .; cdr3_aa: CASSPGGDTQYF; cdr3_nt: TGTGCTAGCAGCCCCGGTGGGGATACGCAGTATTTT
v_call: TRBV4-1; j_call: TRBJ1-3; clone_size: .; d_call: .; cdr3_aa: CASSLRDSGNTIYF; cdr3_nt: TGCGCCAGCAGCCTCAGGGACTCGGGAAACACCATATATTTT
v_call: TRBV5-1; j_call: TRBJ1-1; clone_size: few; d_call: TRBD1; cdr3_aa: CASSRDRLNTEAFF; cdr3_nt: TGCGCCAGCAGCCGGGACAGGCTGAACACTGAAGCTTTCTTT
v_call: TRBV7-2; j_call: TRBJ1-4; clone_size: .; d_call: TRBD1; cdr3_aa: CASSQQGAGEKLFF; cdr3_nt: TGTGCCAGCAGCCAACAGGGGGCCGGGGAAAAACTGTTTTTT
v_call: TRBV6-6; j_call: TRBJ2-7; clone_size: .; d_call: TRBD1; cdr3_aa: CASSWDRGPGEQYF; cdr3_nt: TGTGCCAGCAGTTGGGACAGGGGGCCAGGGGAGCAGTACTTC
v_call: TRBV9; j_call: TRBJ2-5; clone_size: .; d_call: .; cdr3_aa: CASSVGQGFETQYF; cdr3_nt: TGTGCCAGCAGCGTAGGTCAGGGGTTCGAGACCCAGTACTTC
v_call: TRBV2; j_call: TRBJ2-1; clone_size: .; d_call: .; cdr3_aa: CASSDGLDRGGSYNEQFF; cdr3_nt: TGTGCCAGCAGTGATGGGCTAGATCGAGGAGGCTCCTACAATGAGCAGTTCTTC
v_call: TRBV10-2; j_call: TRBJ2-3; clone_size: .; d_call: .; cdr3_aa: CASLLTSSTDTQYF; cdr3_nt: TGCGCCAGCCTACTGACTTCTAGCACAGATACGCAGTATTTT
v_call: TRBV11-2; j_call: TRBJ1-3; clone_size: .; d_call: .; cdr3_aa: CASSQGGPGWKYF; cdr3_nt: TGTGCCAGCAGCCAAGGAGGGCCGGGGTGGAAATATTTT
v_call: TRBV18; j_call: TRBJ1-2; clone_size: .; d_call: .; cdr3_aa: CASSTNEGHNYGYTF; cdr3_nt: TGTGCCAGCTCAACAAACGAGGGGCACAACTATGGCTACACCTTC
v_call: TRBV19; j_call: TRBJ2-1; clone_size: once; d_call: .; cdr3_aa: CASSITSSYNEQFF; cdr3_nt: TGTGCCAGTAGTATAACAAGTTCCTACAATGAGCAGTTCTTC